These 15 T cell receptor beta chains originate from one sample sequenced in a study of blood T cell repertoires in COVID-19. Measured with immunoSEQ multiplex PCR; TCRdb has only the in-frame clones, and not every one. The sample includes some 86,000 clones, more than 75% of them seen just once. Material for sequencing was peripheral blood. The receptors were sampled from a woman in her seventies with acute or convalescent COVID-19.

CDR3 in amino acids: CASQGGYTQYF. As DNA, the CDR3 is TGTGCCTCACAGGGGGGTTATACGCAGTATTTT. The V and J genes are TRBV15 and TRBJ2-3; 8 positions agree with TRBD1. This CDR3 comprises 11 residues. The junction had 5 bases not matched to a gene; V was cut back by 11 bases and J by 7 bases. Germline CDR1 LNHNV, CDR2 YYDKDF (reference sequence).

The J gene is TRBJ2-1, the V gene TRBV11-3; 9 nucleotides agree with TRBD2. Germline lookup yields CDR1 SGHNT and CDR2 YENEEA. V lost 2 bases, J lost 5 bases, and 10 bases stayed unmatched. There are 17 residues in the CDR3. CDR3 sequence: CASSLIQASGDHNEQFF. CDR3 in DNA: TGTGCCAGCAGCTTAATCCAGGCTAGCGGGGATCACAATGAGCAGTTCTTC.

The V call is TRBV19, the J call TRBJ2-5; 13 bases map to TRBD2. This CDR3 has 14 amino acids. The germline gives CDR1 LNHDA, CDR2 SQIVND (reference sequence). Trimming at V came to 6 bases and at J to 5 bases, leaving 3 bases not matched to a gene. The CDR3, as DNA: TGTGCCAGTAGCTCGACTAGCGGGGGGGAGACCCAGTACTTC. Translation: CASSSTSGGETQYF.

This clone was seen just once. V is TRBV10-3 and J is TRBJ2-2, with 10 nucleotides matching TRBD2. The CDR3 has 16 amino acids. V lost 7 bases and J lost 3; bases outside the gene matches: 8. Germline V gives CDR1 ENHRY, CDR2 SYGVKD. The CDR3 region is CAIKAGGPGDTGELFF. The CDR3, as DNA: TGTGCCATCAAAGCGGGGGGGCCGGGGGACACCGGGGAGCTGTTTTTT.

CDR3 nucleotides: TGCAGCGTCAAGCGGGGAGAGGTACAAGAGACCCAGTACTTC. This gives the protein CSVKRGEVQETQYF. The J gene is TRBJ2-5, the V gene TRBV29-1; 7 bases align to TRBD2. The CDR3 covers 14 residues. Germline lookup yields CDR1 SQVTM and CDR2 ANQGSEA. Germline trimming cut 6 bases from V and 2 bases from J; bases unmatched to any gene: 9.

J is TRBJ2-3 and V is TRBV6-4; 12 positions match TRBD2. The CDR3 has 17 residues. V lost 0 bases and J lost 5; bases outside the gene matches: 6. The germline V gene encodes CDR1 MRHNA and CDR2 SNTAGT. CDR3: CASSDSSSGGARDTQYF. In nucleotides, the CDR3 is TGTGCCAGCAGTGACTCCTCTAGCGGGGGGGCCAGAGATACGCAGTATTTT.

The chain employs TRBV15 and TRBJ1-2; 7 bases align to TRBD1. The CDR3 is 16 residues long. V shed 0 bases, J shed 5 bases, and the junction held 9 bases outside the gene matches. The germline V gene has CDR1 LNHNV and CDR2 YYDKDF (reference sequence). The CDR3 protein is CATSRDPMDRSYGYTF. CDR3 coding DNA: TGTGCCACCAGCAGAGATCCGATGGACAGGAGTTATGGCTACACCTTC.

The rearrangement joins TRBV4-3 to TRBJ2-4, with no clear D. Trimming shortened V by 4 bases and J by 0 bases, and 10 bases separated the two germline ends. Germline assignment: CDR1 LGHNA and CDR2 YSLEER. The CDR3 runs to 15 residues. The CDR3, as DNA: TGCGCCAGCAGCCCCGCGGTATTAGCCAAAAACATTCAGTACTTC. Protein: CASSPAVLAKNIQYF.

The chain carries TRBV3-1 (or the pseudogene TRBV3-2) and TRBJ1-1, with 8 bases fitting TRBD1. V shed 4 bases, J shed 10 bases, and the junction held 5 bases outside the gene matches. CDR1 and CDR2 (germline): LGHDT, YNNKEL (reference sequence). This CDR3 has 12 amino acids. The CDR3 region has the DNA TGTGCCAGCAGCCCTCAGGACAGGGCAGCTTTCTTT. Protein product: CASSPQDRAAFF.

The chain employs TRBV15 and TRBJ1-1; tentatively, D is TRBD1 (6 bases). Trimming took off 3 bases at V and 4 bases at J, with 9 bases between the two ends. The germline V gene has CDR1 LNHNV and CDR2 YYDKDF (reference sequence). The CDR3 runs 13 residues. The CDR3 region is CATSRDRATEAFF. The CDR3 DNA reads TGTGCCACCAGCAGGGACAGAGCCACTGAAGCTTTCTTT.

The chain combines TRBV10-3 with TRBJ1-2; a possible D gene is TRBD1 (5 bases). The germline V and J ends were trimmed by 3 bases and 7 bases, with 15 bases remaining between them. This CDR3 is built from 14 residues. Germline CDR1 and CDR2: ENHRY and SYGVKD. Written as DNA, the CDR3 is TGTGCCATCAGTGAACCCCCAGGGTTGCTTGGCTACACCTTC. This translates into CAISEPPGLLGYTF.

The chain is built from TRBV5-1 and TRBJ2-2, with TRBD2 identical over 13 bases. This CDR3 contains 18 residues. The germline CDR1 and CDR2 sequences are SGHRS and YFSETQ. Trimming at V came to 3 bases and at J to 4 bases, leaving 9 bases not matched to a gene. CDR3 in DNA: TGCGCCAGCAGCTCGGGACTAGCGGGGACCACGGGCACCGGGGAGCTGTTTTTT. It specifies CASSSGLAGTTGTGELFF.

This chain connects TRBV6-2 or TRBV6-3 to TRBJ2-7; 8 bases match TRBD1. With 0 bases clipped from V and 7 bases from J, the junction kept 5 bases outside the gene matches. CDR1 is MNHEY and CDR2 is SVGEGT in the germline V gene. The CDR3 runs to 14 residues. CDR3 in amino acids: CASSYSTGVSEQYV. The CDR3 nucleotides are TGTGCCAGCAGTTACTCGACAGGGGTAAGTGAGCAGTACGTC.

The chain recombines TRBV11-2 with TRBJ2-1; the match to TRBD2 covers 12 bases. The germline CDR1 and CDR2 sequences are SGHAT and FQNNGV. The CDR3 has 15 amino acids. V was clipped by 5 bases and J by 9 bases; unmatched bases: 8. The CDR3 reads CASSPLAGGPGEQFF. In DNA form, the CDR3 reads TGTGCCAGCAGCCCCCTAGCGGGAGGGCCCGGTGAGCAGTTCTTC.

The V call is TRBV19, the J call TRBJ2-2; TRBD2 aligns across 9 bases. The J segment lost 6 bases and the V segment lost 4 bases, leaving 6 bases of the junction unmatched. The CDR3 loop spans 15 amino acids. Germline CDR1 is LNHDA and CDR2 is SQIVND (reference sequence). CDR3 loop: CASSTIAGVAGELFF. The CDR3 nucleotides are TGTGCCAGTAGTACCATAGCGGGAGTGGCCGGGGAGCTGTTTTTT.